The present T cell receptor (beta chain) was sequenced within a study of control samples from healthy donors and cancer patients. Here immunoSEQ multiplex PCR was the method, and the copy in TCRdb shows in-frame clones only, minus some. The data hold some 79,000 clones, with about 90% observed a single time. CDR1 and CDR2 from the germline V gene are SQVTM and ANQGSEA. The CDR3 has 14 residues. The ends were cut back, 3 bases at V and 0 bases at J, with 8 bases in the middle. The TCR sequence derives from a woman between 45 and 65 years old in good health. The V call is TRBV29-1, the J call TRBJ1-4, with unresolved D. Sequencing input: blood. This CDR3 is CSVESYSTNEKLFF. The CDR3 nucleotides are TGCAGCGTTGAGTCGTACTCAACTAATGAAAAACTGTTTTTT.